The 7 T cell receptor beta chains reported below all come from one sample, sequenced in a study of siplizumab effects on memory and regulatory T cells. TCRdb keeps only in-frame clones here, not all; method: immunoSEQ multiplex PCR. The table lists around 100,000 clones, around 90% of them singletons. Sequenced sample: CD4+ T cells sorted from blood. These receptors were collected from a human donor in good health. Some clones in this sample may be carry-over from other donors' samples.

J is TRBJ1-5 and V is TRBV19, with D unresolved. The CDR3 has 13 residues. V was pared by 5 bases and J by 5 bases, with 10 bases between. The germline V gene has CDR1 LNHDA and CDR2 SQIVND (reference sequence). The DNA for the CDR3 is TGTGCCAGTAGTCGGCAGGCCTATCAGCCCCAGCATTTT. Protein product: CASSRQAYQPQHF. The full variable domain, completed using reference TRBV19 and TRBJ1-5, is DGGITQSPKYLFRKEGQNVTLSCEQNLNHDAMYWYRQDPGQGLRLIYYSQIVNDFQKGDIAEGYSVSREKKESFPLTVTSAQKNPTAFYLCASSRQAYQPQHFGDGTRLSIL.

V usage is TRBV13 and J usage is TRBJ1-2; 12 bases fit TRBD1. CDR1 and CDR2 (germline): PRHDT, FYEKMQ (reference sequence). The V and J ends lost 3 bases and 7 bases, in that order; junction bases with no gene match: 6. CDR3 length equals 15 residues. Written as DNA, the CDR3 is TGTGCCAGCAGCTTCCGGGACAGGGGGCTCTCTGGCTACACCTTC. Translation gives CASSFRDRGLSGYTF.

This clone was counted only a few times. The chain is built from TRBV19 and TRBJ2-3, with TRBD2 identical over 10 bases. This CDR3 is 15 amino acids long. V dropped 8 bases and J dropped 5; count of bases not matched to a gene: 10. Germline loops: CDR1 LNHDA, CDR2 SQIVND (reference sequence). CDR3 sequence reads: CASREAGGKEDTQYF. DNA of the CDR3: TGTGCCAGTCGAGAAGCGGGAGGGAAGGAAGATACGCAGTATTTT.

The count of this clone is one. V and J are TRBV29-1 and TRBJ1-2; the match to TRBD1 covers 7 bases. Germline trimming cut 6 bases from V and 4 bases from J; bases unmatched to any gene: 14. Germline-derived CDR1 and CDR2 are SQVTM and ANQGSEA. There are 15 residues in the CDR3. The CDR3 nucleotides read TGCAGCGTCCGAAGGCAGGGGGAAGGTGGCTATGGCTACACCTTC. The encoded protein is CSVRRQGEGGYGYTF.

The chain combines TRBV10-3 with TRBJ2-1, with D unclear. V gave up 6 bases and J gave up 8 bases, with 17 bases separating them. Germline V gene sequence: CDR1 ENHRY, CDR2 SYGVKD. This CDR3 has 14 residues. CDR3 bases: TGTGCCATCAGGCCCGAAAGAGCCGGCGATGAGCAGTTCTTC. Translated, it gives CAIRPERAGDEQFF.

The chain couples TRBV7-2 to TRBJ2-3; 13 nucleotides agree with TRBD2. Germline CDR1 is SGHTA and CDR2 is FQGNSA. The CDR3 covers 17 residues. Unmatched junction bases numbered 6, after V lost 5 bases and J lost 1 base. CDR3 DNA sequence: TGTGCCAGCAGCCACCAGGGACTAGCGGGACGCACAGATACGCAGTATTTT. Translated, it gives CASSHQGLAGRTDTQYF.

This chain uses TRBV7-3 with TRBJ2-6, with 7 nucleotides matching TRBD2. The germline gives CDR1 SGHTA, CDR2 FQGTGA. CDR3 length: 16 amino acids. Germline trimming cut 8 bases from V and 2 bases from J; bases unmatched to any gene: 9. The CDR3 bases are TGTGCCAGCGCCAACTCGGCGGGGGCTGGGGCCAACGTCCTGACTTTC. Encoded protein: CASANSAGAGANVLTF.